This T cell receptor (beta chain) was recorded in a study of vaccination and CD4 T cells after COVID-19. For the study at large: Testing by nasal swab PCR showed convalescent patients to be SARS-CoV-2 positive; under ten were mild and one was severe. Overall study results and limits: The study found median SARS-CoV-2-reactive clonotypes rising from roughly 21 to 40, not significantly.

This sample's treatment: roughly 10-day PBMC culture with coronavirus spike peptide pools or control peptides (ViraFEST assay). ViraFEST expanded antigen-specific T cells with peptide pools, then sequenced TCRs. A note on this clonotype: What it recognizes is unknown.

Sequencing of DNA taken from cultured CD4+ T cells relied on the Oncomine TCR Beta short-read assay. TCRdb fed the PCR reads into MiXCR, producing one record per CDR3 protein. The sample includes 12,000 to 15,000 distinct CDR3 sequences, roughly 53% seen only once; the top ten take around 10%. The sequence was collected from a human donor who had recovered from COVID-19. This specimen consisted of CD4+ T cells from blood, cultured in vitro, obtained before SARS-CoV-2 vaccination.

CDR3 protein: CASSYGTTGNEQFF. The CDR3 DNA reads TGTGCCAGCAGTTACGGGACGACGGGGAATGAGCAGTTCTTC. The chain carries TRBV12-3 or TRBV12-4 and TRBJ2-1; tentatively, D is TRBD1 or TRBD2 (5 bases each). Trimming shortened V by 4 bases and J by 7 bases, and 14 bases separated the two germline ends. The CDR3 runs to 14 residues.